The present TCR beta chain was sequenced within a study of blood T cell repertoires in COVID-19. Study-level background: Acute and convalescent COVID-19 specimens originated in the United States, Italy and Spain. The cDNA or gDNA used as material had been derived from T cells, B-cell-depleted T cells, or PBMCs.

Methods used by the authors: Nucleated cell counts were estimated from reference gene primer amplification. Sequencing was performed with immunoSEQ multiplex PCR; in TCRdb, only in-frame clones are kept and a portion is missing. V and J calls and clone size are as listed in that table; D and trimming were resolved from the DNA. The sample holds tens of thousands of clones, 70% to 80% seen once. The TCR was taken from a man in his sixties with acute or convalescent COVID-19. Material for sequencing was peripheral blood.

CDR3 coding DNA: TGTGCCAGCAGCCGCAACGACAGAGGAAGCAATCAGCCCCAGCATTTT. Its translation is CASSRNDRGSNQPQHF. V is TRBV7-2 and J is TRBJ1-5, with D tentatively TRBD1 (5 bases). Trimming stripped 5 bases from V and 1 base from J, with 15 bases between. The CDR3 has 16 residues. Looked up from germline, CDR1 is SGHTA and CDR2 is FQGNSA.